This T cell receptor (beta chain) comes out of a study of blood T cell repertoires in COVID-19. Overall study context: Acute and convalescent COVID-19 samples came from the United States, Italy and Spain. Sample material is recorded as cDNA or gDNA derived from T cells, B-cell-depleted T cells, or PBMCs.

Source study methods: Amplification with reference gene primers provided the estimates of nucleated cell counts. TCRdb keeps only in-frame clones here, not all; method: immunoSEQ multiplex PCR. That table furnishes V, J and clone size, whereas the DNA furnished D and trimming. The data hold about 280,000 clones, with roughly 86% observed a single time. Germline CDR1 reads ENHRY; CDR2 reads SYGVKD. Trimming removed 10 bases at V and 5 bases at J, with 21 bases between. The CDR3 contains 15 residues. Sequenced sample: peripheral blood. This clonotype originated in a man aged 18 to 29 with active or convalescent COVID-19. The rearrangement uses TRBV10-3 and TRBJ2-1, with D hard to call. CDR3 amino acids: CATDTPKASNNEQFF. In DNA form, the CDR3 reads TGTGCCACAGACACCCCAAAGGCTTCGAACAATGAGCAGTTCTTC.